One and the same sample provided the 11 T cell receptor beta chains below, sequenced in a study of blood T cell repertoires in COVID-19. Data came from immunoSEQ multiplex PCR; TCRdb stores just in-frame clones and leaves some out. Of 100,000 to 150,000 clones detected, 85% to 90% appear once; the ten largest clones hold under 8%. Source material: peripheral blood. The receptors shown here come from an elderly man with active or convalescent COVID-19.

The chain is built from TRBV3-1 (or the pseudogene TRBV3-2) and TRBJ2-1; possible D gene TRBD2, 6 bases. Looked up from germline, CDR1 is LGHDT and CDR2 is YNNKEL (reference sequence). The CDR3 consists of 15 residues. Trimming cost V 0 bases and J 7 bases, with 13 bases left between them. Here the CDR3 DNA reads TGTGCCAGCAGCCAAGATTGGCCAGGGAGGAATGAGCAGTTCTTC. Protein product: CASSQDWPGRNEQFF.

This chain connects TRBV4-3 to TRBJ1-1; weak D call: TRBD1 (6 bases). This CDR3 has 15 amino acids. V was cut by 0 bases and J by 4 bases, with 12 bases left in between. From germline, CDR1 is LGHNA and CDR2 YSLEER. The CDR3: CASSQEQGLGTEAFF. CDR3 sequence (DNA): TGCGCCAGCAGCCAAGAACAGGGCCTTGGCACTGAAGCTTTCTTT.

Only one count was recorded for this clone. This rearrangement joins TRBV29-1 to TRBJ2-5; weak D call: TRBD2 (6 bases). Germline loops: CDR1 SQVTM, CDR2 ANQGSEA. Trimming removed 7 bases at V and 2 bases at J, with 14 bases between. This CDR3 region has 13 residues. CDR3 residues: CSGQTSTQETQYF. The DNA for the CDR3 is TGCAGCGGCCAGACTAGTACTCAAGAGACCCAGTACTTC.

The chain couples TRBV7-2 to TRBJ1-5, with a tentative D call TRBD1 (6 bases). Germline lookup yields CDR1 SGHTA and CDR2 FQGNSA. This CDR3 comprises 15 residues. The V end lost 5 bases, the J end lost 1 base, and 12 bases lay between the germline ends. The CDR3 region is CASSRVRGSNQPQHF. The DNA for the CDR3 is TGTGCCAGCAGCCGGGTTAGGGGGAGCAATCAGCCCCAGCATTTT. Full variable domain (rest looked up from reference TRBV7-2 and TRBJ1-5): GAGVSQSPSNKVTEKGKDVELRCDPISGHTALYWYRQSLGQGLEFLIYFQGNSAPDKSGLPSDRFSAERTGGSVSTLTIQRTQQEDSAVYLCASSRVRGSNQPQHFGDGTRLSIL.

The J gene is TRBJ1-2, the V gene TRBV12-3 or TRBV12-4; D uncertain. Trimming left V 2 bases short and J 6 bases short, with 10 bases between. The CDR3 is 13 amino acids. The CDR3 nucleotides are TGTGCCAGCAGTTTAAACCACGCGGATGGCTACACCTTC. It is translated as CASSLNHADGYTF.

This chain uses TRBV13 with TRBJ1-6; weak D call: TRBD1 (5 bases). V gave up 2 bases and J gave up 5 bases, with 10 bases separating them. CDR3 length: 15 residues. Germline V lookup: CDR1 PRHDT, CDR2 FYEKMQ (reference sequence). CDR3 protein: CASSLRQLNNSPLHF. For the CDR3, the DNA is TGTGCCAGCAGCTTAAGACAGCTAAATAATTCACCCCTCCACTTT. Looking up the rest from reference TRBV13 and TRBJ1-6 gives the full variable domain: AAGVIQSPRHLIKEKRETATLKCYPIPRHDTVYWYQQGPGQDPQFLISFYEKMQSDKGSIPDRFSAQQFSDYHSELNMSSLELGDSALYFCASSLRQLNNSPLHFGNGTRLTVT.

The chain combines TRBV7-9 with TRBJ2-3; 10 bases align to TRBD1. The CDR3 is made up of 15 amino acids. From germline, CDR1 is SEHNR and CDR2 FQNEAQ (reference sequence). V lost 5 bases, J lost 3 bases, and 5 bases stayed unmatched. The CDR3 DNA reads TGTGCCAGCAGCAGACAGGGGGCGGGGACAGATACGCAGTATTTT. This codes for CASSRQGAGTDTQYF.

A few counts support this clone. This rearrangement joins TRBV6-1 to TRBJ1-5; D gene uncertain. The CDR3 consists of 13 residues. Trimming shortened V by 1 base and J by 6 bases, and 7 bases separated the two germline ends. From germline, CDR1 is MNHNS and CDR2 SASEGT. CDR3 in DNA: TGTGCCAGCAGTGAAGTCTGGGCTCAGCCCCAGCATTTT. Translating it yields CASSEVWAQPQHF.

The V call is TRBV4-2, the J call TRBJ1-1, with D perhaps matching TRBD1 (6 bases). Germline V gene lookup returns CDR1 LGHNA and CDR2 YNFKEQ. The CDR3 extends over 16 amino acids. Trimming stripped 4 bases from V and 2 bases from J, with 17 bases between. The CDR3 DNA is TGTGCCAGCAGCCCGTGGAAGAGCGGGGGCAACACTGAAGCTTTCTTT. It yields the protein CASSPWKSGGNTEAFF.

V is TRBV4-3 and J is TRBJ2-1, with D possibly matching TRBD2 (6 bases). Trimming stripped 0 bases from V and 9 bases from J, with 21 bases between. Looked up from germline, CDR1 is LGHNA and CDR2 is YSLEER. CDR3 size: 17 residues. The CDR3 DNA reads TGCGCCAGCAGCCAAGAACTTGGGGTAGTAGCGGAGGGTGAGCAGTTCTTC. Its translation: CASSQELGVVAEGEQFF.

This clone was seen only once. The chain has TRBV7-8 and TRBJ2-1; D is ambiguous. The V end was cut by 3 bases, the J end by 0 bases, with 12 bases between. The length of the CDR3 is 16 residues. Germline V gives CDR1 SGHVS, CDR2 FQNEAQ. CDR3 bases: TGTGCCAGCAGCTTTTTTAGTAGAGACTCCTACAATGAGCAGTTCTTC. It codes for CASSFFSRDSYNEQFF.